The rows below give T cell receptor beta chains drawn from one sample of a study of T cells in Graves' hyperthyroidism and ophthalmopathy. A single record per CDR3 protein comes from TCRdb applying MiXCR to the multiplex PCR reads. This sample carries about 270,000 distinct CDR3 sequences, 20% to 25% of them seen once, and the ten largest clones take 20% to 30%. Sequenced: blood. The receptor set was obtained from a man in his forties with Graves' hyperthyroidism that later progressed to Graves' ophthalmopathy. CDR3s include the opening cysteine and the closing phenylalanine or tryptophan. The order of the fields is CDR3 protein, V gene, J gene.

cdr3_aa: CASSLEGLRQGASYEQYF; v_call: TRBV13; j_call: TRBJ2-7
cdr3_aa: CASSHRRGRGYGYTF; v_call: TRBV12-3/TRBV12-4; j_call: TRBJ1-2
cdr3_aa: CASSSDRDRGRTGANVLTF; v_call: TRBV27; j_call: TRBJ2-6
cdr3_aa: CASLNGRNYGYTF; v_call: TRBV28; j_call: TRBJ1-2
cdr3_aa: CSVLTGTVYSYEQYF; v_call: TRBV29-1; j_call: TRBJ2-7
cdr3_aa: CASSSPGRVTEAFF; v_call: TRBV6-5; j_call: TRBJ1-1
cdr3_aa: CASSSGTGGAQETQYF; v_call: TRBV28; j_call: TRBJ2-5
cdr3_aa: CSASREDSGHQPQHF; v_call: TRBV20-1; j_call: TRBJ1-5
cdr3_aa: CASSSFGRGKNTEAFF; v_call: TRBV7-8; j_call: TRBJ1-1
cdr3_aa: CATSRGDRSDYGYTF; v_call: TRBV15; j_call: TRBJ1-2
cdr3_aa: CATRGYRDTGELFF; v_call: TRBV15; j_call: TRBJ2-2
cdr3_aa: CASSFGGGLVEQYF; v_call: TRBV12-3/TRBV12-4; j_call: TRBJ2-7
cdr3_aa: CASSQPSAGNTEAFF; v_call: TRBV7-9; j_call: TRBJ1-1
cdr3_aa: CASSQGFRNSYEQYF; v_call: TRBV4-2; j_call: TRBJ2-7
cdr3_aa: CASSRLGADQETQYF; v_call: TRBV18; j_call: TRBJ2-5
cdr3_aa: CRPGTGRVETQYF; v_call: TRBV20-1; j_call: TRBJ2-5
cdr3_aa: CASSQDWTPPREAFF; v_call: TRBV4-1; j_call: TRBJ1-1
cdr3_aa: CASTQRGATGELFF; v_call: TRBV12-3/TRBV12-4; j_call: TRBJ2-2
cdr3_aa: CASSFGLLNTEAFF; v_call: TRBV7-8; j_call: TRBJ1-1
cdr3_aa: CATSLPGTAYEQYF; v_call: TRBV15; j_call: TRBJ2-7
cdr3_aa: CASSFGTGSSYEQYF; v_call: TRBV12-3/TRBV12-4; j_call: TRBJ2-7
cdr3_aa: CSVQTGGYSYEQYF; v_call: TRBV29-1; j_call: TRBJ2-7
cdr3_aa: CASTSIGTSQETQYF; v_call: TRBV6-5; j_call: TRBJ2-5
cdr3_aa: CASSHSTYEQYF; v_call: TRBV28; j_call: TRBJ2-7
cdr3_aa: CASKTRLAGSYEQYF; v_call: TRBV28; j_call: TRBJ2-7
cdr3_aa: CASSLEGGLYEQYF; v_call: TRBV12-3/TRBV12-4; j_call: TRBJ2-7
cdr3_aa: CSAPGAEVSDTQYF; v_call: TRBV20-1; j_call: TRBJ2-3
cdr3_aa: CATSDADRAQETQYF; v_call: TRBV24-1; j_call: TRBJ2-5
cdr3_aa: CASSPGGSETQYF; v_call: TRBV11-2; j_call: TRBJ2-5